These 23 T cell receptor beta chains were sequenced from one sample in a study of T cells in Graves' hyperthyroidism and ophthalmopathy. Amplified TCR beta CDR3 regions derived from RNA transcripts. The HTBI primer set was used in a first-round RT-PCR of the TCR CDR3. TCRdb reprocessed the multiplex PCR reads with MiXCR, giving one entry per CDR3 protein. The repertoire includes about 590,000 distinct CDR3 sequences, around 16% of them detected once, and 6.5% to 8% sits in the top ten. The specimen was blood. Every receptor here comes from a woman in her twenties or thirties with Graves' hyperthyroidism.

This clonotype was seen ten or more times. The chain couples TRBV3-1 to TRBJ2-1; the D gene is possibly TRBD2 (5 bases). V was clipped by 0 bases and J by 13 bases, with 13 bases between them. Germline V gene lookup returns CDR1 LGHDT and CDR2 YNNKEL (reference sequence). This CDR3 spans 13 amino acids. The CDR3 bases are TGTGCCAGCAGCCAAGATAGGCGGGCCGAACAGTTCTTC. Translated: CASSQDRRAEQFF.

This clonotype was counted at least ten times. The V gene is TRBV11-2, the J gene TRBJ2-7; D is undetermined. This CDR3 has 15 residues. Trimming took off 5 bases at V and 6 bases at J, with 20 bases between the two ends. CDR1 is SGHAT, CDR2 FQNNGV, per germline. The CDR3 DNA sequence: TGTGCCAGCAGCCTCCTAGGGCTTCCTCCACGCGAGCAGTACTTC. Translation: CASSLLGLPPREQYF. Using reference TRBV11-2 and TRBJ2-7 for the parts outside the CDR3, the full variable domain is EAGVAQSPRYKIIEKRQSVAFWCNPISGHATLYWYQQILGQGPKLLIQFQNNGVVDDSQLPKDRFSAERLKGVDSTLKIQPAKLEDSAVYLCASSLLGLPPREQYFGPGTRLTVT.

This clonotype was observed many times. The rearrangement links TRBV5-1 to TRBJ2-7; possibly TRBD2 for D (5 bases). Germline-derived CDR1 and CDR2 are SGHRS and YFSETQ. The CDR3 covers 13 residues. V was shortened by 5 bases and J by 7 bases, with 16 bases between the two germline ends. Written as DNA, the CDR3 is TGCGCCAGCAGTTCCGGACTCTCGGGGGAGCAGTACTTC. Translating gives CASSSGLSGEQYF.

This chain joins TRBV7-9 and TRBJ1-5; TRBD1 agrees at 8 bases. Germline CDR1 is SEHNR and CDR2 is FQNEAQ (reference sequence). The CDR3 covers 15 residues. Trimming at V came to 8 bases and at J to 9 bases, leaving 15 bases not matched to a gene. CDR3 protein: CASGQDHTGGRPQHF. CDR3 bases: TGTGCCAGCGGCCAAGATCACACAGGGGGTCGGCCCCAGCATTTT. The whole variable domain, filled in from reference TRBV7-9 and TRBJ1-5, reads DTGVSQNPRHKITKRGQNVTFRCDPISEHNRLYWYRQTLGQGPEFLTYFQNEAQLEKSRLLSDRFSAERPKGSFSTLEIQRTEQGDSAMYLCASGQDHTGGRPQHFGDGTRLSIL.

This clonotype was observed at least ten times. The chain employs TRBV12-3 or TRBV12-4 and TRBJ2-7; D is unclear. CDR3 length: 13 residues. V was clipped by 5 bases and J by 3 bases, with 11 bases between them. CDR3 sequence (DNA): TGTGCCAGCAGTCTGACAATGGGCTACGAGCAGTACTTC. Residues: CASSLTMGYEQYF.

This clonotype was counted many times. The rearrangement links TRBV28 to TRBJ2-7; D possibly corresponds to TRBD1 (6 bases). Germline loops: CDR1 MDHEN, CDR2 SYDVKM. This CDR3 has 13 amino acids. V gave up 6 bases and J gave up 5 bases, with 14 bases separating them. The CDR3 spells CASSLTGINEQYF. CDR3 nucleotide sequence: TGTGCCAGCAGCTTAACAGGGATCAACGAGCAGTACTTC.

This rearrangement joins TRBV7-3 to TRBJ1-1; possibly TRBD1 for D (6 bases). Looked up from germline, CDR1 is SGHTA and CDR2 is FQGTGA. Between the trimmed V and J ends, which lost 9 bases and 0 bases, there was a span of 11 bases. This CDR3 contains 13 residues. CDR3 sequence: CASKGGMNTEAFF. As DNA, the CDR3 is TGTGCCAGTAAAGGGGGAATGAACACTGAAGCTTTCTTT.

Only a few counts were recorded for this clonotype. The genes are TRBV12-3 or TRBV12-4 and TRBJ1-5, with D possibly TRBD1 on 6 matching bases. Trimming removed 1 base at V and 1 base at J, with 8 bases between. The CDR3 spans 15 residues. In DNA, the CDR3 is TGTGCCAGCAGTTTAGGACAGGCGAGCAATCAGCCCCAGCATTTT. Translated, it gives CASSLGQASNQPQHF.

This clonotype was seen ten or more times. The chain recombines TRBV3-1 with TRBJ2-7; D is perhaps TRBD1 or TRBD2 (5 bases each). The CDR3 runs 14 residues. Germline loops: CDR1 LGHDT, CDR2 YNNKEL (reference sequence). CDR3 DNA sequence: TGTCCCTCTTTCCTCGGAGAGGGGACCTACGAGCAGTACTTC. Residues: CPSFLGEGTYEQYF.

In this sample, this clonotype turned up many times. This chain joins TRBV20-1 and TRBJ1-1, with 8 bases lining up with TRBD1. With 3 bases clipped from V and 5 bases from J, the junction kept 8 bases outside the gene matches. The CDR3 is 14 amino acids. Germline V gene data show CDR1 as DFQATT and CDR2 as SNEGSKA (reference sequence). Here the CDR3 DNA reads TGCAGTGCTAGGGTGGACAGGGCGAAAACTGAAGCTTTCTTT. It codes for CSARVDRAKTEAFF.

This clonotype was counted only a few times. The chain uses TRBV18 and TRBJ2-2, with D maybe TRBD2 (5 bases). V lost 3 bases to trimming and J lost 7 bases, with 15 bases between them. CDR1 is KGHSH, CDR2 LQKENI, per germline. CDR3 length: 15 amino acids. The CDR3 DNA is TGTGCCAGCTCACCGGAGGAATCAAGAGTCGGGGAGCTGTTTTTT. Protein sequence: CASSPEESRVGELFF. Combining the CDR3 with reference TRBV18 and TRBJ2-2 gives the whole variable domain NAGVMQNPRHLVRRRGQEARLRCSPMKGHSHVYWYRQLPEEGLKFMVYLQKENIIDESGMPKERFSAEFPKEGPSILRIQQVVRGDSAAYFCASSPEESRVGELFFGEGSRLTVL.

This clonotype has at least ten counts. The CDR3: CASSLSLASGREQFF. CDR3 in DNA: TGTGCCAGCAGTTTATCGTTGGCTAGCGGTAGGGAGCAGTTCTTC. V gene TRBV12-3 or TRBV12-4 combines with J gene TRBJ2-1, with 7 bases fitting TRBD2. This CDR3 is built from 15 residues. Trimming took 2 bases from V and 10 from J; bases not matched to a gene: 11.

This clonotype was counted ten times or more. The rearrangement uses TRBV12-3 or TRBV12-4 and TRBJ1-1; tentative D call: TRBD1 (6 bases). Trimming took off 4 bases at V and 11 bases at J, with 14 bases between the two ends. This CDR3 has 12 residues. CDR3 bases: TGTGCCAGCAGTTACGCAGGGGAAGTGGCTTTCTTT. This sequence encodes CASSYAGEVAFF.

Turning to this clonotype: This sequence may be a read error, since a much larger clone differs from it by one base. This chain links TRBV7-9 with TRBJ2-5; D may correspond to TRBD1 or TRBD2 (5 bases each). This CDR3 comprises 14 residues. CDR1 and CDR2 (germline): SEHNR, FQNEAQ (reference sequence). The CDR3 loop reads CANSVGRNQETQYF. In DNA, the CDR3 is TGTGCCAACAGCGTGGGACGGAACCAAGAGACCCAGTACTTC.

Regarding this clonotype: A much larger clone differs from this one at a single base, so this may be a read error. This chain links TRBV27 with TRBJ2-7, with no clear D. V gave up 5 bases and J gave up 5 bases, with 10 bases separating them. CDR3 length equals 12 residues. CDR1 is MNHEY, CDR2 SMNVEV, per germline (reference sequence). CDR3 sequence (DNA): TGTGCCAGCAGTCCACCCTTTGACGAGCAGTACTTC. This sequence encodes CASSPPFDEQYF.

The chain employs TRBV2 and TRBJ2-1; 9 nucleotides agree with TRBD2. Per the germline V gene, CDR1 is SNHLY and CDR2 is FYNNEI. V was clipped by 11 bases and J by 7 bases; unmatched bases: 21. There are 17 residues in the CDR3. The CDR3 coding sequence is TGTGCCGGCGGGGGGGGGGGGGGCGGGAGGGCCGGGAATGAGCAGTTCTTC. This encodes CAGGGGGGGRAGNEQFF.

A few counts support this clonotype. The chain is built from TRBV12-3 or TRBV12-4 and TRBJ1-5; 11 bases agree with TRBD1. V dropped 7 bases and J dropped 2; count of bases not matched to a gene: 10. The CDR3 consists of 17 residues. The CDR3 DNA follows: TGTGCCAGCAAGTCAGGACAGGGGGCGATGGGCAATCAGCCCCAGCATTTT. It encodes CASKSGQGAMGNQPQHF.

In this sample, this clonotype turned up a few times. CDR3 region: CSARAGRSGANVLTF. DNA for the CDR3: TGCAGTGCTAGAGCGGGGCGCTCTGGGGCCAACGTCCTGACTTTC. V usage is TRBV20-1 and J usage is TRBJ2-6; D possibly matches TRBD1 or TRBD2 (5 bases each). Germline CDR1 DFQATT, CDR2 SNEGSKA (reference sequence). The CDR3 consists of 15 residues. The V end was cut by 1 base, the J end by 0 bases, with 7 bases between.

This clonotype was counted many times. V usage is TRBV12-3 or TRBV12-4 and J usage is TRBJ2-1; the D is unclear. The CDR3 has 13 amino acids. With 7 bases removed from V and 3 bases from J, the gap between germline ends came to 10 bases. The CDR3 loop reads CASTTPVYNEQFF. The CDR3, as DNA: TGTGCCAGCACCACCCCGGTCTACAATGAGCAGTTCTTC.

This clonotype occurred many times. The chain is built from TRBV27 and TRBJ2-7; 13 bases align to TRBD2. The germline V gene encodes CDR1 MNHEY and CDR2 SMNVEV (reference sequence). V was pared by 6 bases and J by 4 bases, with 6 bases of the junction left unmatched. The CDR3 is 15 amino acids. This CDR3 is CASSRTSGSGYEQYF. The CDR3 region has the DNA TGTGCCAGCAGCCGGACTAGCGGGAGTGGATACGAGCAGTACTTC.

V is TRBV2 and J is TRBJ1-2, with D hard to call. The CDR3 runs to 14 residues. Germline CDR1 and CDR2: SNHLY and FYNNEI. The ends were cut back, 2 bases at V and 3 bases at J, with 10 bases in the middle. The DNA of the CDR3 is TGTGCCAGCAGTGAACGAATACCGGACTATGGCTACACCTTC. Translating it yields CASSERIPDYGYTF.

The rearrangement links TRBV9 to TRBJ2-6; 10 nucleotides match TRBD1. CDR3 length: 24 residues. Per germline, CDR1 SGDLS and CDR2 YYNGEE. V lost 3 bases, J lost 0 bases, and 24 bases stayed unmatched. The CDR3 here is CASSGGQTGGADRGLSSGANVLTF. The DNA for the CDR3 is TGTGCCAGCAGCGGGGGACAGACAGGGGGCGCGGACCGGGGCCTTAGCTCTGGGGCCAACGTCCTGACTTTC.

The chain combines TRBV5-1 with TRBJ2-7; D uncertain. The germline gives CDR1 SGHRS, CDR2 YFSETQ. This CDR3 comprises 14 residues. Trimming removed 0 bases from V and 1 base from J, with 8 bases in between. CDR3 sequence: CASSLVFPSYEQYF. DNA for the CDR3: TGCGCCAGCAGCTTGGTGTTCCCTTCCTACGAGCAGTACTTC.